The source of this T cell receptor beta chain is a study of cytomegalovirus exposure and HLA in healthy donors. Study-wide points: Specificity for CMV antigens was confirmed in vitro for a few of the CMV-associated chains.

V was trimmed by 8 bases and J by 4 bases, leaving 18 bases between them. The germline gives CDR1 SNHLY, CDR2 FYNNEI. The CDR3 has 16 residues. About this clone: What it recognizes is unknown.

Both 60 Vbeta primers and 13 Jbeta primers went into the PCR. Only in-frame clones appear in the TCRdb table, and some are missing; sequencing was by immunoSEQ multiplex PCR. The data contain 140,000 to 150,000 clones, 75% to 85% of them singletons. The receptor was isolated from a woman aged 18-30 years in good health and CMV-seropositive. V usage is TRBV2 and J usage is TRBJ2-6; weak D call: TRBD2 (6 bases). Input material: PBMCs. In DNA, the CDR3 is TGTGCCAGCCTAACGGCGGGGCGGTCCGGGGCCAACGTCCTGACTTTC. It specifies CASLTAGRSGANVLTF.